The present T cell receptor (beta chain) was sequenced within a study of early T cells in non-severe SARS-CoV-2 infection. In the study overall: Unsorted whole blood bulk RNA was sequenced, with unpaired chains.

Individual cDNA molecules were tagged with unique molecular identifiers, the study reported. TCRdb reanalysed the 5' RACE reads using MiXCR and keeps one entry per CDR3 protein. The repertoire consists of over 60,000 distinct CDR3 sequences, with around 12% occurring once and the leading ten covering 2.5% to 3%. Regarding the study as a whole: VDJdb matching favored anti-spike CD8 responses, missing private and CD4 specificities.

Germline lookup yields CDR1 MGHRA and CDR2 YSYEKL. J lost 5 bases, V lost 0 bases, and 8 bases had no gene match. This CDR3 spans 16 amino acids. Details on this clonotype: Its antigen remains unidentified.

Sequences were derived from whole blood, sampled at baseline. This receptor was identified in an adult who was a healthcare worker with PCR-confirmed SARS-CoV-2 infection or an uninfected control (not recorded which). The chain recombines TRBV4-1 with TRBJ2-5; the match to TRBD2 covers 8 bases. DNA for the CDR3: TGCGCCAGCAGCCAAGAGGAGGGACTAGTGGCGGAGACCCAGTACTTC. Encoded protein: CASSQEEGLVAETQYF.